One and the same sample provided the 17 T cell receptor beta chains below, sequenced in a study of blood T cells in healthy people across ages. Then a second PCR, running about 7 to 11 cycles, was carried out with a sample-barcoded 5' primer and a J-beta primer mix. Each CDR3 protein gets one entry after TCRdb re-called the 5' RACE reads with MiXCR. The sample shows about 1.1 million distinct CDR3 sequences, around two fifths of them seen only once. Sequencing was performed on blood. The receptors stem from a man younger than 30 in good health.

The chain links TRBV20-1 to TRBJ1-2; maybe TRBD1 (6 bases). The ends were cut back, 5 bases at V and 6 bases at J, with 16 bases in the middle. CDR3 length: 13 amino acids. Per germline, CDR1 DFQATT and CDR2 SNEGSKA (reference sequence). CDR3 sequence reads: CSAAWGQENGYTF. CDR3 coding DNA: TGCAGTGCTGCTTGGGGACAAGAAAATGGCTACACCTTC.

This chain links TRBV29-1 with TRBJ1-1; unclear D gene. Trimming removed 5 bases from V and 1 base from J, with 5 bases in between. The CDR3 is 11 residues long. Germline assignment: CDR1 SQVTM and CDR2 ANQGSEA. Here the CDR3 reads CSVNKNTEAFF. CDR3 in DNA: TGCAGCGTTAACAAGAACACTGAAGCTTTCTTT.

In this sample, this clonotype turned up a few times. The chain has TRBV6-5 and TRBJ2-7; D tentatively fits TRBD1 or TRBD2 (5 bases each). Germline V CDR1 and CDR2: MNHEY, SVGAGI. This CDR3 has 16 residues. V shed 0 bases and J shed 2 bases, with 14 bases lying between them. In DNA form, the CDR3 reads TGTGCCAGCAGTTACTCAGGGTCAGGGAGTGCCTACGAGCAGTACTTC. It encodes CASSYSGSGSAYEQYF.

Turning to this clonotype: Sequence at one end of the junction differs from germline and may be a read error. V is TRBV20-1 and J is TRBJ2-3, with 10 nucleotides matching TRBD2. The CDR3 sequence is 19 residues long. CDR1 and CDR2 from the germline V gene are DFQATT and SNEGSKA (reference sequence). DNA for the CDR3: TGCGGTGCTAGAGATCCGGTGAAAGCGGGGGGGCTAAGCACAGATACGCAGTATTTT. This gives the protein CGARDPVKAGGLSTDTQYF.

This clonotype was observed a single time. The chain links TRBV12-3 or TRBV12-4 to TRBJ2-1; a weak D match, TRBD1 (6 bases). V lost 6 bases and J 5 bases, leaving 17 bases between the germline ends. CDR3 length: 15 residues. Here the CDR3 reads CASRPPGTPNNEQFF. DNA of the CDR3: TGTGCCAGCAGGCCACCCGGGACACCAAACAATGAGCAGTTCTTC.

The chain uses TRBV6-5 and TRBJ2-7, with D unclear. CDR1 is MNHEY, CDR2 SVGAGI, per germline. V shed 1 base and J shed 3 bases, with 7 bases lying between them. The CDR3 contains 13 residues. CDR3 bases: TGTGCCAGCAGTTACTTGGCCAACTACGAGCAGTACTTC. Protein product: CASSYLANYEQYF.

J is TRBJ2-2 and V is TRBV6-2 or TRBV6-3, with D maybe TRBD1 (5 bases). Germline V CDR1 and CDR2: MNHEY, SVGEGT. CDR3 length: 17 amino acids. V lost 7 bases and J lost 5, with 23 bases in between. In nucleotides, the CDR3 is TGTGCCAGCAAGGTGACAGCGTTATTTGTGAGAACCGGGGAGCTGTTTTTT. As protein: CASKVTALFVRTGELFF.

The table lists this clonotype with a few counts. CDR3 sequence (DNA): TGCGCCAGCAGCCAAGATGGGAGCAGGGGGAGGTATGGCTACACCTTC. It specifies CASSQDGSRGRYGYTF. This chain connects TRBV4-3 to TRBJ1-2, with 7 bases matching TRBD1. V was clipped by 0 bases and J by 5 bases; unmatched bases: 9. Germline CDR1 reads LGHNA; CDR2 reads YSLEER. This CDR3 contains 16 residues.

The rearrangement uses TRBV7-2 and TRBJ1-5; D is unclear. The germline V gene encodes CDR1 SGHTA and CDR2 FQGNSA. V gave up 1 base and J gave up 4 bases, with 11 bases separating them. This CDR3 has 15 residues. Written as DNA, the CDR3 is TGTGCCAGCAGCTTAGTAGTCCAGTCAAATCAGCCCCAGCATTTT. This sequence encodes CASSLVVQSNQPQHF.

Notes on this clonotype: An end of the junction does not agree with germline; a read error may underlie this. The CDR3 here is CAISELDRGTNEKLFF. CDR3 nucleotide sequence: TGTGCCATAAGTGAGCTGGACAGGGGAACTAATGAAAAACTGTTTTTT. The chain carries TRBV10-3 and TRBJ1-4; 9 bases line up with TRBD1. CDR1 is ENHRY, CDR2 SYGVKD, per germline. CDR3 length: 16 residues.

The chain combines TRBV20-1 with TRBJ2-7; TRBD1 matches at 9 bases. The CDR3 consists of 15 residues. Germline-derived CDR1 and CDR2 are DFQATT and SNEGSKA (reference sequence). J was trimmed by 0 bases and V by 0 bases; bases with no gene match: 3. The CDR3: CSARDPGQGSYEQYF. In nucleotides, the CDR3 is TGCAGTGCTAGAGATCCGGGACAGGGCTCCTACGAGCAGTACTTC.

This clonotype was observed a few times. DNA for the CDR3: TGTGCCAGCAGCTCACGGAGTTCTGAAGCTTTCTTT. Translated: CASSSRSSEAFF. V usage is TRBV7-6 and J usage is TRBJ1-1; no reliable D call. The CDR3 extends over 12 amino acids. CDR1 is SGHVS and CDR2 is FNYEAQ in the germline V gene. V gave up 4 bases and J gave up 6 bases, with 9 bases separating them.

As to this clonotype: A read error may account for a junction end that differs from germline. This sequence joins TRBV28 and TRBJ1-2; 8 nucleotides align to TRBD1. The CDR3 totals 16 residues. Germline V gives CDR1 MDHEN, CDR2 SYDVKM. The chain's CDR3 is CAGSFPRTGTFYGYTF. As DNA, the CDR3 is TGTGCCGGCAGTTTCCCAAGGACAGGGACTTTTTATGGCTACACCTTC.

The chain employs TRBV11-2 and TRBJ1-1, with 9 bases lining up with TRBD1. The germline V gene has CDR1 SGHAT and CDR2 FQNNGV. The length of the CDR3 is 17 residues. V lost 3 bases, J lost 1 base, and 9 bases stayed unmatched. Here the CDR3 DNA reads TGTGCCAGCAGCTTCCCCCGGGACAGGGAAGGGAACACTGAAGCTTTCTTT. It yields the protein CASSFPRDREGNTEAFF.

The chain is built from TRBV30 and TRBJ1-6, with 9 bases identical to TRBD1. The trim removed 0 bases at V and 8 bases at J, leaving 8 bases unmatched. The CDR3 has 16 amino acids. Per germline, CDR1 GTSNPN and CDR2 SVGIG (reference sequence). The CDR3 sequence is CAWSVFGTGPDSPLHF. CDR3 in DNA: TGTGCCTGGAGTGTATTCGGGACAGGGCCGGATTCACCCCTCCACTTT.

This clonotype was counted between two and nine times. The chain combines TRBV5-1 with TRBJ1-1, with 9 bases identical to TRBD1. This CDR3 spans 16 amino acids. Germline V lookup: CDR1 SGHRS, CDR2 YFSETQ. Trimming took 4 bases from V and 4 from J; bases not matched to a gene: 11. CDR3 coding DNA: TGCGCCAGCAGCCTACAGGGGGCCAGAATGGGCACTGAAGCTTTCTTT. This sequence encodes CASSLQGARMGTEAFF. Full variable domain (missing parts from reference TRBV5-1 and TRBJ1-1): KAGVTQTPRYLIKTRGQQVTLSCSPISGHRSVSWYQQTPGQGLQFLFEYFSETQRNKGNFPGRFSGRQFSNSRSEMNVSTLELGDSALYLCASSLQGARMGTEAFFGQGTRLTVV.

The CDR3 spells CASSQTETGELFF. CDR3 bases: TGTGCCAGCAGCCAAACGGAGACCGGGGAGCTGTTTTTT. V usage is TRBV2 and J usage is TRBJ2-2; D uncertain. In germline, CDR1 is SNHLY, CDR2 FYNNEI. This CDR3 spans 13 amino acids. V dropped 6 bases and J dropped 5 bases, with 10 bases sitting between them.